A selection of T cell receptor beta chains follows, all from one sample in a study of graft-versus-host responses after intestinal transplantation. Assay used: immunoSEQ multiplex PCR; TCRdb lists only in-frame clones, some missing. The sample lists about 15,000 clones, around 77% seen once, with roughly 8.2% in the top ten. The material sequenced was ileum tissue, taken 450 to 490 days after intestinal transplant. The receptor source for this set is a human patient who received an intestinal transplant, so some T cells may come from the graft donor. Each CDR3 is given with its conserved first and last residue. D genes are given only for firm matches. Part of the rows lack a size; the others show once, few, many or a class for expanded clones.

j_call d_call v_call clone_size cdr3_aa
TRBJ1-2 TRBD1 TRBV7-6 - CASSPVGTGFDGYTF
TRBJ1-1 - TRBV9 - CASSPGSGLGMNTEAFF
TRBJ2-5 - TRBV27 - CASSVTGAEETQYF
TRBJ1-1 - TRBV7-8 - CASSLGRTWRAFF
TRBJ2-5 TRBD2 TRBV29-1 - CSVVKAGAQETQYF
TRBJ1-1 TRBD1 TRBV5-1 - CASRPGTGNTEAFF
TRBJ2-7 - TRBV28 - CASSFPGGSRREQYF
TRBJ2-3 - TRBV27 few CASSLSATRSTDTQYF
TRBJ1-6 - TRBV21-1 few CASSPGTSSSPLHF
TRBJ2-4 - TRBV23-1 - CASMCETVAKNIQYF
TRBJ1-6 - TRBV6-1 - CASLYPTGSPLHF
TRBJ2-3 - TRBV5-5 - CASSPLQGPKDTQYF
TRBJ1-2 TRBD1 TRBV19 - CASSPTDRPYGYTF
TRBJ1-1 - TRBV5-5 few CASSLEVGLGTEAFF
- TRBD1 TRBV27 once CASSTTGAAFYEQYF
TRBJ2-2 TRBD1 TRBV7-9 few CASGRQGNTGELFF
TRBJ1-1 - TRBV7-9 - CASSLVSGGTEAFF